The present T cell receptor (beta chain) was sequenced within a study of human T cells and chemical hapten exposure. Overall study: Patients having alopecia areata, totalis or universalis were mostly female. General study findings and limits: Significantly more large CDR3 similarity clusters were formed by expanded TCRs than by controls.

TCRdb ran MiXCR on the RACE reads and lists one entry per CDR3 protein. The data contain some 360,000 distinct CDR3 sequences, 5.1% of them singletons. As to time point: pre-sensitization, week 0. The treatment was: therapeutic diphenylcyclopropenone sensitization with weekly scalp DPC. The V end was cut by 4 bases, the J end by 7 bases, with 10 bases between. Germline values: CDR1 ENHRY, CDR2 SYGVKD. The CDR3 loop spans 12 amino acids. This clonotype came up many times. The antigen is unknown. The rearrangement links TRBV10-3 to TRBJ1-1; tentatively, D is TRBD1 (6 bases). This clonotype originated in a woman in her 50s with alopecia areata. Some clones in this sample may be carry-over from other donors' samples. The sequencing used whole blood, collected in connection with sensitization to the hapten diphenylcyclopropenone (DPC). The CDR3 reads CAISVLRGEAFF. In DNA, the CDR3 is TGTGCCATCAGTGTGCTCAGGGGTGAAGCTTTCTTT.